This TCR beta chain was recorded in a study of regulatory T cells in long-lasting Graves disease. Sequencing libraries for TCR beta were prepared with iRepertoire HTBI primers and Arm-PCR of CDR3 regions. TCRdb itself ran the multiplex PCR reads through MiXCR, one entry per CDR3 protein. The sample consists of 350,000 to 450,000 distinct CDR3 sequences, approximately 15% of them appearing once. This clonotype was counted between two and nine times. Germline CDR1 is MGHRA and CDR2 is YSYEKL. There are 14 residues in the CDR3. V lost 1 base and J 5 bases, leaving 12 bases between the germline ends. As for time point: newly diagnosed GD, antithyroid drugs for less than 3 months. Scientists built the TCR library using RNA that was extracted from PBMCs. Patients came through an endocrinology department, and that department was in Xi'an, China. EDTA tubes received about 9.6 milliliters of drawn peripheral blood.

This same sample was also part of a study on T cells in Graves' hyperthyroidism and ophthalmopathy. As that report states: Uncontrolled infection, other autoimmune disease, pregnancy and lactation each barred patients from inclusion.

The sequences come from peripheral blood mononuclear cells (PBMCs), collected at new diagnosis, from a patient treated with antithyroid drugs. The V gene is TRBV4-1, the J gene TRBJ2-7; tentative D call: TRBD1 (5 bases). The origin of this receptor is a woman between 25 and 40 years old with Graves disease. The CDR3 is CASSQVRGSNEQYF. CDR3 nucleotides: TGCGCCAGCAGCCAAGTAAGGGGTTCCAACGAGCAGTACTTC.